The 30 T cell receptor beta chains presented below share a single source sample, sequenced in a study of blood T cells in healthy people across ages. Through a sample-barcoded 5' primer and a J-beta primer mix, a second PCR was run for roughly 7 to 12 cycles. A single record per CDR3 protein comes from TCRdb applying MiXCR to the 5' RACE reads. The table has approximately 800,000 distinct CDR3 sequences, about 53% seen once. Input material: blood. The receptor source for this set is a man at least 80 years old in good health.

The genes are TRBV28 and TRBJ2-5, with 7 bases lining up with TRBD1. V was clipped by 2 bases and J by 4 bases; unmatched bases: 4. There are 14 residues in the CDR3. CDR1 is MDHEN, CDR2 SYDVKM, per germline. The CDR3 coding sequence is TGTGCCAGCAGTTTAGACAGGGTTATAGAGACCCAGTACTTC. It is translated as CASSLDRVIETQYF. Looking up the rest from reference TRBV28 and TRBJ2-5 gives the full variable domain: DVKVTQSSRYLVKRTGEKVFLECVQDMDHENMFWYRQDPGLGLRLIYFSYDVKMKEKGDIPEGYSVSREKKERFSLILESASTNQTSMYLCASSLDRVIETQYFGPGTRLLVL.

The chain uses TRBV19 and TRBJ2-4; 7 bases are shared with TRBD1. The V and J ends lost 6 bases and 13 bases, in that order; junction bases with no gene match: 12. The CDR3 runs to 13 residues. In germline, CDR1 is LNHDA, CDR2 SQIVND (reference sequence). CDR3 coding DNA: TGTGCCAGTAGCCGGACAGGCGCTGGAGAGCAGTACTTC. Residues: CASSRTGAGEQYF. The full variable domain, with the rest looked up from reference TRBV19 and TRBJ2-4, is DGGITQSPKYLFRKEGQNVTLSCEQNLNHDAMYWYRQDPGQGLRLIYYSQIVNDFQKGDIAEGYSVSREKKESFPLTVTSAQKNPTAFYLCASSRTGAGEQYFGAGTRLSVL.

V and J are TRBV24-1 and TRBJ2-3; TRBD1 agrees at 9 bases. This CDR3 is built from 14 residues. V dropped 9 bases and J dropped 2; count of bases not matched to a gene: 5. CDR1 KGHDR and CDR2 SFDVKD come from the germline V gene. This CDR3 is CATQGQGVTDTQYF. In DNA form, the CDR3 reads TGTGCCACCCAGGGACAGGGCGTCACAGATACGCAGTATTTT.

The DNA for the CDR3 is TGTGCCATCACAAATTCGTCGGCAGGCCCCTATGGCTACACCTTC. Protein sequence: CAITNSSAGPYGYTF. This sequence joins TRBV10-3 and TRBJ1-2; D uncertain. The CDR3 length is 15 residues. V gave up 7 bases and J gave up 4 bases, with 19 bases separating them. Germline V gene lookup returns CDR1 ENHRY and CDR2 SYGVKD.

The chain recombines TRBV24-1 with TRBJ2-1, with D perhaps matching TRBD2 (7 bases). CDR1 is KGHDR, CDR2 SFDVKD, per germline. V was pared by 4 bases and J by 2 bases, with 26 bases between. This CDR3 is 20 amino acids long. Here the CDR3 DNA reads TGTGCCACCAGTGACCCAAGAGCGGGGACATACTTACATGCCTACAATGAGCAGTTCTTC. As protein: CATSDPRAGTYLHAYNEQFF.

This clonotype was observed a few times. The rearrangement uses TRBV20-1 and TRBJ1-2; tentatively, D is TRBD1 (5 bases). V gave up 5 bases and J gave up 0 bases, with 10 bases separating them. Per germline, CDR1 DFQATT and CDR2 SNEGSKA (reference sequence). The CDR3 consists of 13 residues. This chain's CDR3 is CSALRETNYGYTF. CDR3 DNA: TGCAGTGCTCTCAGGGAAACTAACTATGGCTACACCTTC.

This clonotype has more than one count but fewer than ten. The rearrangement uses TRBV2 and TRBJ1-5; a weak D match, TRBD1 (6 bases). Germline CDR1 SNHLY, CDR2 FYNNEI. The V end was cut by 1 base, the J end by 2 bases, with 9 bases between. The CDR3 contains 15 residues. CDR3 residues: CASSEGDIGNQPQHF. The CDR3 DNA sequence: TGTGCCAGCAGTGAAGGGGACATTGGCAATCAGCCCCAGCATTTT.

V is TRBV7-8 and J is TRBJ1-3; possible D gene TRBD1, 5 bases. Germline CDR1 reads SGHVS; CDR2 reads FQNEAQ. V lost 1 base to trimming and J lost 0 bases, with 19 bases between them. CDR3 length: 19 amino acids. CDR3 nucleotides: TGTGCCAGCAGCTTAGTTGGGTTCGGGGGGAGAAGCTCTGGAAACACCATATATTTT. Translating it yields CASSLVGFGGRSSGNTIYF.

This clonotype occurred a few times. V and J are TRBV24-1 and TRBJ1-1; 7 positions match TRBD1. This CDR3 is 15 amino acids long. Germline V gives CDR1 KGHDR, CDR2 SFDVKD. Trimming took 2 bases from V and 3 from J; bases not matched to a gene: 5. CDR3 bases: TGTGCCACCAGTGATTCCAACAGGGGACACACTGAAGCTTTCTTT. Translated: CATSDSNRGHTEAFF.

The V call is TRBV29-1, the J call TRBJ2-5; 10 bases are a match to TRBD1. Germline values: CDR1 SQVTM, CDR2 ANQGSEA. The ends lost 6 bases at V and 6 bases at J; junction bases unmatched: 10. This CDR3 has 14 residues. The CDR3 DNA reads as TGCAGCGTAGTTGACAGGGGGCGAGGAAAGACCCAGTACTTC. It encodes CSVVDRGRGKTQYF.

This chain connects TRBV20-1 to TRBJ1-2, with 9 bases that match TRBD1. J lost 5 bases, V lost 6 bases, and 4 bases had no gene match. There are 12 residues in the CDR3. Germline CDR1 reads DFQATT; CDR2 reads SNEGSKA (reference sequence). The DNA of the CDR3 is TGCAGTGCGGAACAGGGGGCATATGGCTACACCTTC. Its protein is CSAEQGAYGYTF.

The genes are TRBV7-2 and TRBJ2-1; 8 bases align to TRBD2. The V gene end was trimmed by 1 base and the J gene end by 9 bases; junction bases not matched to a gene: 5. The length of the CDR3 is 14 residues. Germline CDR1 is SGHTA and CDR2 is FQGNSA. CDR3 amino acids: CASSLGGLVVEQFF. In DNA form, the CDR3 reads TGTGCCAGCAGCTTAGGGGGACTAGTGGTTGAGCAGTTCTTC.

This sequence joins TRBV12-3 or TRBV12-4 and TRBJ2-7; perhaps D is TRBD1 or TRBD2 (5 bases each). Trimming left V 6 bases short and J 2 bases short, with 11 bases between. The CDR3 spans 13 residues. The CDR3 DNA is TGTGCCAGCAGCCAGGGAGTTCCCTACGAGCAGTACTTC. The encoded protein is CASSQGVPYEQYF.

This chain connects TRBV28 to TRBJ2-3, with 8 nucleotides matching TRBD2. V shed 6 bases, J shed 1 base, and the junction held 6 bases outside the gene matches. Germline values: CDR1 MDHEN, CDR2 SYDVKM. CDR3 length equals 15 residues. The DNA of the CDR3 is TGTGCCAGCAGGCGAGCGGGAGTAGGCACAGATACGCAGTATTTT. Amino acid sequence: CASRRAGVGTDTQYF.

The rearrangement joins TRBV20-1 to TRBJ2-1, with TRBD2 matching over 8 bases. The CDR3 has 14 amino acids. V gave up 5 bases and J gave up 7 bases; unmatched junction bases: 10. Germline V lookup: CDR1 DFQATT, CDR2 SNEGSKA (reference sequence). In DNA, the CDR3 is TGCAGTGCTCGGGAGGGTAGCGGGACGAATGAGCAGTTCTTC. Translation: CSAREGSGTNEQFF.

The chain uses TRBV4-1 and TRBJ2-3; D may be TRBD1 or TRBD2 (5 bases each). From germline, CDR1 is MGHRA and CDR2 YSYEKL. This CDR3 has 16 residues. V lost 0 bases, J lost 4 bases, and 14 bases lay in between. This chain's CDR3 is CASSQDNGGAPDTQYF. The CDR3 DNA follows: TGCGCCAGCAGCCAAGATAATGGGGGAGCCCCAGATACGCAGTATTTT.

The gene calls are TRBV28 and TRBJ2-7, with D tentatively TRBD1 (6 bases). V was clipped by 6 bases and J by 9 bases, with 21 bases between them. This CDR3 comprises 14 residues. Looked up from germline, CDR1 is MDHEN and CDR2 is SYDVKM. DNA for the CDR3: TGTGCCAGCAGACCCGACAGGTCAGCTCGTGGGCAGTACTTC. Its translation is CASRPDRSARGQYF.

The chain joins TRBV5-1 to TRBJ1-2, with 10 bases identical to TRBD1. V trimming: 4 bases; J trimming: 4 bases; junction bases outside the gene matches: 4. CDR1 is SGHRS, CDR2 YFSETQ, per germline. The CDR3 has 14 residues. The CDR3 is CASSGDRGIYGYTF. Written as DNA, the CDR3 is TGCGCCAGCAGCGGGGACAGGGGAATCTATGGCTACACCTTC. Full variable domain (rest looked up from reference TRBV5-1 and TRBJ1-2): KAGVTQTPRYLIKTRGQQVTLSCSPISGHRSVSWYQQTPGQGLQFLFEYFSETQRNKGNFPGRFSGRQFSNSRSEMNVSTLELGDSALYLCASSGDRGIYGYTFGSGTRLTVV.

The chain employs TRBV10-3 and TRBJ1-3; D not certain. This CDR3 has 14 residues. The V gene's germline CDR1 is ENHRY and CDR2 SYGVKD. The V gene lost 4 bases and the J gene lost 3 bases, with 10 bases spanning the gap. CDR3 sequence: CAISGAANGNTIYF. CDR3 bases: TGTGCCATCAGTGGGGCGGCCAATGGAAACACCATATATTTT.

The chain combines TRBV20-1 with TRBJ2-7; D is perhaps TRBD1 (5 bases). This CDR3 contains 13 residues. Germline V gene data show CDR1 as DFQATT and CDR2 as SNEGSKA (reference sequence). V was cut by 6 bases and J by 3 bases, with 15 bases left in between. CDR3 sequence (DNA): TGCAGTGCCAGGAAGGGGTCAGTCTACGAGCAGTACTTC. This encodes CSARKGSVYEQYF.

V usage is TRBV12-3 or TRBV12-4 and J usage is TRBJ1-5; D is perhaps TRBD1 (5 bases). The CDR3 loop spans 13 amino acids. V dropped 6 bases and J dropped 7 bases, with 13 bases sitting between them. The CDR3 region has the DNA TGTGCCAGCAGCTGGGGGGTCGGGCAGCCCCAGCATTTT. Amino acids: CASSWGVGQPQHF.

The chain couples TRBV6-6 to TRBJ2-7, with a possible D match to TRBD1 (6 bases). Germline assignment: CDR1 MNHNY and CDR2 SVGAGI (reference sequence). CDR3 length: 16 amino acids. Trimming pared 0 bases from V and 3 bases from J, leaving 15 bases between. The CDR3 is CASSYSTTGLGYEQYF. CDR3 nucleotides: TGTGCCAGCAGTTACTCGACAACAGGGTTAGGCTACGAGCAGTACTTC.

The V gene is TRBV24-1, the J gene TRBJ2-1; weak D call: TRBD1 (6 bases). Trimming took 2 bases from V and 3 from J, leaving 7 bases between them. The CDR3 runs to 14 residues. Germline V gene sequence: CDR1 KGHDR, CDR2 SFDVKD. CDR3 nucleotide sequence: TGTGCCACCAGTGATTCACAGGGCTACAATGAGCAGTTCTTC. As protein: CATSDSQGYNEQFF.

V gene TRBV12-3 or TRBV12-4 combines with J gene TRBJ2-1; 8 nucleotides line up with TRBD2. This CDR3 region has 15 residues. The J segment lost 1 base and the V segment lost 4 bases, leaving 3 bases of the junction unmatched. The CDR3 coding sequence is TGTGCCAGCAGTTCCCGGGGGGGGTCCTACAATGAGCAGTTCTTC. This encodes CASSSRGGSYNEQFF.

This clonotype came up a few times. CDR3 region: CSARAGRTEAFF. In nucleotides, the CDR3 is TGCAGTGCTAGAGCAGGGCGCACTGAAGCTTTCTTT. The genes are TRBV20-1 and TRBJ1-1, with D perhaps matching TRBD1 (5 bases). Germline assignment: CDR1 DFQATT and CDR2 SNEGSKA (reference sequence). The germline V and J ends were trimmed by 1 base and 4 bases, with 7 bases remaining between them. This CDR3 contains 12 residues.

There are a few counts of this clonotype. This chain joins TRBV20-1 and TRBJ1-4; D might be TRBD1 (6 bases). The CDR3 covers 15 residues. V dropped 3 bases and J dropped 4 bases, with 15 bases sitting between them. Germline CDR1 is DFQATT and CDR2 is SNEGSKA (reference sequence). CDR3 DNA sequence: TGCAGTGCTAGTACCCGACAGGCCCTTAATGAAAAACTGTTTTTT. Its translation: CSASTRQALNEKLFF.

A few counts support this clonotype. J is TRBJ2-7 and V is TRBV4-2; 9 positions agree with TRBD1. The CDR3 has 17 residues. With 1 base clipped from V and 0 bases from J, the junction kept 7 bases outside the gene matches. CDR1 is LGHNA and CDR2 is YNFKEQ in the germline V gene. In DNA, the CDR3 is TGTGCCAGCAGCCAAGGCCCGGGACAGGGAGTCTCCTACGAGCAGTACTTC. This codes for CASSQGPGQGVSYEQYF.

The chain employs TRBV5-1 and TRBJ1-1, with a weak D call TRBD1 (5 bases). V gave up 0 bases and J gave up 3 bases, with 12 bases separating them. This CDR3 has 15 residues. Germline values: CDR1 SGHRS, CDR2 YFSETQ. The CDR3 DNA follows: TGCGCCAGCAGCTTGGCGTCGGTCAGGGACACTGAAGCTTTCTTT. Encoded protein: CASSLASVRDTEAFF.

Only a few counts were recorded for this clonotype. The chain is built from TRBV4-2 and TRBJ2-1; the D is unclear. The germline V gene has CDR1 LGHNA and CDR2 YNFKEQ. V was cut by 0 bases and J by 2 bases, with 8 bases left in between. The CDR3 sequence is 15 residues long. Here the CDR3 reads CASSQDLGPYNEQFF. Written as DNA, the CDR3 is TGTGCCAGCAGCCAAGATCTGGGCCCCTACAATGAGCAGTTCTTC.

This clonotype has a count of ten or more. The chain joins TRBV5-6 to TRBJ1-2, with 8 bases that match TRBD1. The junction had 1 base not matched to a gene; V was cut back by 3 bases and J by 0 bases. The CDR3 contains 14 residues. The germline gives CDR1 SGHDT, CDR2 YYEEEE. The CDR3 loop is CASSSGQANYGYTF. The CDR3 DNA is TGTGCCAGCAGCTCGGGACAGGCTAACTATGGCTACACCTTC.